A selection of T cell receptor beta chains follows, all from one sample in a study of T cell clonotyping in hematopoietic cell transplantation. Clones were sequenced by immunoSEQ multiplex PCR, and TCRdb holds only the in-frame ones, with some missing. Counted here are approximately 30,000 clones, nearly 97% occurring once; the ten biggest clones make up roughly 1.5%. The sample taken for sequencing was peripheral blood mononuclear cells. The receptor source for this set is a man in his forties or fifties in good health. Some clones in this sample may be carry-over from other donors' samples. The conserved cysteine and the conserved F or W are not part of the CDR3 here. The order of the fields is CDR3 protein, clone size, J gene, V gene. Size tells how often a clone was seen (once, few, many) or the class of an expanded clone, and some rows leave it out.

CDR3aa: ASSVGGTDTQY; abundance: NA; j_gene: TRBJ2-3; v_gene: TRBV6-4
CDR3aa: ASSPGDRNSPLH; abundance: NA; j_gene: TRBJ1-6; v_gene: TRBV18
CDR3aa: ASSPSVGGNEQF; abundance: NA; j_gene: TRBJ2-1; v_gene: TRBV6-1
CDR3aa: ASSLDQIATEAF; abundance: NA; j_gene: TRBJ1-1; v_gene: TRBV7-9
CDR3aa: ASSPRGLRDNEQF; abundance: NA; j_gene: TRBJ2-1; v_gene: TRBV7-9
CDR3aa: ASTTPRTGANGELF; abundance: NA; j_gene: TRBJ2-2; v_gene: TRBV28
CDR3aa: ASRDVIGGLNTEAF; abundance: NA; j_gene: TRBJ1-1; v_gene: TRBV5-1
CDR3aa: ASSLTTNTGELF; abundance: NA; j_gene: TRBJ2-2; v_gene: TRBV5-1
CDR3aa: ASSLDLGQGKNYGYT; abundance: NA; j_gene: TRBJ1-2; v_gene: TRBV5-8
CDR3aa: ASSMGLADYNEQF; abundance: NA; j_gene: TRBJ2-1; v_gene: TRBV5-1
CDR3aa: ASSATRVNTEAF; abundance: NA; j_gene: TRBJ1-1; v_gene: TRBV6-1
CDR3aa: SVKTGDNYEQY; abundance: NA; j_gene: TRBJ2-7; v_gene: TRBV29-1
CDR3aa: ASTATGTGDNYGYT; abundance: few; j_gene: TRBJ1-2; v_gene: TRBV5-1
CDR3aa: SVENSEETQY; abundance: NA; j_gene: TRBJ2-5; v_gene: TRBV29-1
CDR3aa: SVGKDMNTEAF; abundance: NA; j_gene: TRBJ1-1; v_gene: TRBV29-1
CDR3aa: ASKIRVNSYEQY; abundance: NA; j_gene: TRBJ2-7; v_gene: TRBV11-2
CDR3aa: ALGGGQSYEQY; abundance: NA; j_gene: TRBJ2-7; v_gene: TRBV6-1
CDR3aa: ASSGGAEGEYGYT; abundance: once; j_gene: TRBJ1-2; v_gene: TRBV27
CDR3aa: ASRRRGSSYEQY; abundance: NA; j_gene: TRBJ2-7; v_gene: TRBV6-5
CDR3aa: ASSLGAGGPTQY; abundance: NA; j_gene: TRBJ2-3; v_gene: TRBV7-2
CDR3aa: ASSQQGRNNEKLF; abundance: NA; j_gene: TRBJ1-4; v_gene: TRBV7-2
CDR3aa: ASSPSRLAGGRTGELF; abundance: NA; j_gene: TRBJ2-2; v_gene: TRBV7-8
CDR3aa: ASSVSGANEQF; abundance: NA; j_gene: TRBJ2-1; v_gene: TRBV9
CDR3aa: AIRRGGSYEQY; abundance: NA; j_gene: TRBJ2-7; v_gene: TRBV6-5
CDR3aa: ASGLTGVNTGELF; abundance: NA; j_gene: TRBJ2-2; v_gene: TRBV19
CDR3aa: ASSSREITTGELF; abundance: NA; j_gene: TRBJ2-2; v_gene: TRBV7-2
CDR3aa: ASSSLDSSNYGYT; abundance: NA; j_gene: TRBJ1-2; v_gene: TRBV27
CDR3aa: ASSERGAYNEQF; abundance: NA; j_gene: TRBJ2-1; v_gene: TRBV9
CDR3aa: ATSTGQGSYGYT; abundance: NA; j_gene: TRBJ1-2; v_gene: TRBV15
CDR3aa: AWRGQNTGELF; abundance: NA; j_gene: TRBJ2-2; v_gene: TRBV30
CDR3aa: ASSRLVSGGVNTQY; abundance: NA; j_gene: TRBJ2-3; v_gene: TRBV7-8